Below, 25 T cell receptor beta chains from the same sample are listed, as sequenced in a study of blood T cells in healthy people across ages (dated by TCRdb to 2014 to 2015). The receptor library was made with 5' RACE. The sequencer was an Illumina HiSeq 2500. The second PCR ran for about 6 to 12 cycles and used a J-beta primer mix along with a sample-barcoded 5' primer. The raw public data were reprocessed by TCRdb itself: fastp quality trimming at Q25, MiXCR clonotype calling, in-frame beta chains only. Rows are unified per CDR3 protein, each entry keeping the most common DNA and genes. This sample lists 920,000 or so distinct CDR3 sequences; around 45% were detected once. About 19% of the sample is taken by the ten largest. The sequenced sample consisted of blood. The receptors originated from a woman in her fifties or sixties in good health.

The CDR3 sequence: CSARDGTSPTDTQYF. In DNA form, the CDR3 reads TGCAGTGCTAGAGACGGGACTAGCCCAACAGATACGCAGTATTTT. The chain couples TRBV20-1 to TRBJ2-3, with 9 bases lining up with TRBD2. Germline CDR1 is DFQATT and CDR2 is SNEGSKA (reference sequence). The CDR3 length is 15 residues. After removal of 0 bases from V and 3 bases from J, the junction contained 4 bases not matched to a gene.

This clonotype was seen just once. V usage is TRBV12-3 or TRBV12-4 and J usage is TRBJ2-1, with D maybe TRBD2 (6 bases). This CDR3 contains 16 residues. V was clipped by 3 bases and J by 0 bases, with 12 bases between them. The CDR3 loop reads CASSFVGLSSYNEQFF. CDR3 DNA sequence: TGTGCCAGCAGTTTTGTGGGACTGAGCTCCTACAATGAGCAGTTCTTC.

The chain couples TRBV29-1 to TRBJ2-3; 9 nucleotides align to TRBD1. Germline CDR1 and CDR2: SQVTM and ANQGSEA. This CDR3 comprises 12 residues. Trimming cost V 7 bases and J 4 bases; bases outside gene matches: 3. CDR3: CSEGQGPDTQYF. The CDR3 bases are TGCAGCGAAGGACAGGGGCCAGATACGCAGTATTTT.

In this sample, this clonotype turned up once. V gene TRBV6-1 combines with J gene TRBJ2-5; no reliable D call. This CDR3 contains 16 residues. Germline loops: CDR1 MNHNS, CDR2 SASEGT. The germline V and J ends were trimmed by 1 base and 11 bases, with 23 bases remaining between them. The CDR3, as DNA: TGTGCCAGCAGTGAAGGGGTCCACCTGGCCTACAATGAGCAGTACTTC. This sequence encodes CASSEGVHLAYNEQYF.

This clonotype was seen a handful of times. The V and J genes are TRBV29-1 and TRBJ2-5; the D gene is possibly TRBD1 (5 bases). V was shortened by 5 bases and J by 5 bases, with 15 bases between the two germline ends. The CDR3 is 13 residues long. Per germline, CDR1 SQVTM and CDR2 ANQGSEA. The CDR3 spells CSVWRQMGETQYF. CDR3 DNA: TGCAGCGTTTGGAGACAGATGGGGGAGACCCAGTACTTC.

This clonotype turned up a few times. The rearrangement uses TRBV20-1 and TRBJ2-7; the D gene is possibly TRBD1 (6 bases). Germline CDR1 reads DFQATT; CDR2 reads SNEGSKA (reference sequence). V dropped 1 base and J dropped 0 bases, with 13 bases sitting between them. The CDR3 covers 15 residues. CDR3 protein: CSARAAQGYSYEQYF. Written as DNA, the CDR3 is TGCAGTGCTAGAGCCGCACAGGGCTACTCCTACGAGCAGTACTTC.

The rearrangement links TRBV5-5 to TRBJ2-7, with no clear D. The germline V gene encodes CDR1 SGHKS and CDR2 YYEKEE (reference sequence). The CDR3 sequence is 13 residues long. V was pared by 1 base and J by 3 bases, with 8 bases between. The CDR3 sequence is CASSLNSGYEQYF. CDR3 DNA: TGTGCCAGCAGCTTGAATTCAGGCTACGAGCAGTACTTC.

This clonotype was recorded once. This CDR3 is CASSEAISREQETQYF. The CDR3 bases are TGTGCCAGCAGTGAGGCGATATCCCGGGAACAAGAGACCCAGTACTTC. The chain uses TRBV2 and TRBJ2-5, with a possible D match to TRBD2 (5 bases). The CDR3 consists of 16 residues. With 3 bases removed from V and 2 bases from J, the gap between germline ends came to 16 bases. Germline V gene sequence: CDR1 SNHLY, CDR2 FYNNEI.

This chain connects TRBV24-1 to TRBJ2-4; TRBD1 matches at 8 bases. The J call may be faulty, since TRBJ2-5 better matches the DNA end. Germline lookup yields CDR1 KGHDR and CDR2 SFDVKD. The CDR3 totals 17 residues. The CDR3 region has the DNA TGTGCCACCAGTGATTTGGGCGGACAGGGAGGCCAAGAGACCCAGTACTTC. Residues: CATSDLGGQGGQETQYF.

The chain employs TRBV20-1 and TRBJ2-2; no firm D call. The CDR3 length is 14 residues. The germline gives CDR1 DFQATT, CDR2 SNEGSKA (reference sequence). Between the trimmed V and J ends, which lost 0 bases and 7 bases, there was a span of 12 bases. DNA for the CDR3: TGCAGTGCTAGAGATGGCCCCCTTGGCGGGGAGCTGTTTTTT. As protein: CSARDGPLGGELFF.

The DNA of the CDR3 is TGTGCCATCAGTGGCAACCGAGGGATCCCCACTGAAGCTTTCTTT. Encoded protein: CAISGNRGIPTEAFF. The chain uses TRBV10-3 and TRBJ1-1; D gene ambiguous. V was cut by 4 bases and J by 4 bases, with 16 bases left in between. This CDR3 has 15 residues. Per germline, CDR1 ENHRY and CDR2 SYGVKD.

This clonotype turned up a few times. V usage is TRBV20-1 and J usage is TRBJ2-2; weak D call: TRBD2 (6 bases). CDR3 size: 15 residues. Trimming took off 2 bases at V and 1 base at J, with 11 bases between the two ends. CDR1 and CDR2 (germline): DFQATT, SNEGSKA (reference sequence). This CDR3 reads CSARSLAQNTGELFF. Here the CDR3 DNA reads TGCAGTGCTAGATCCCTAGCGCAGAACACCGGGGAGCTGTTTTTT.

The chain's CDR3 is CASSEGTGRAYEQYF. The CDR3 region has the DNA TGTGCCAGCAGTGAAGGAACGGGGCGCGCCTACGAGCAGTACTTC. J is TRBJ2-7 and V is TRBV6-1; D is possibly TRBD1 or TRBD2 (5 bases each). The CDR3 contains 15 residues. CDR1 is MNHNS and CDR2 is SASEGT in the germline V gene. Trimming shortened V by 1 base and J by 2 bases, and 12 bases separated the two germline ends.

This sequence joins TRBV27 and TRBJ2-7; TRBD1 agrees at 9 bases. V dropped 6 bases and J dropped 1; count of bases not matched to a gene: 22. CDR1 and CDR2 (germline): MNHEY, SMNVEV (reference sequence). The CDR3 consists of 20 residues. This chain's CDR3 is CASSLRPQKIGQGYSYEQYF. DNA for the CDR3: TGTGCCAGCAGCCTGCGGCCCCAGAAAATCGGACAGGGGTATTCCTACGAGCAGTACTTC.

The chain recombines TRBV12-3 or TRBV12-4 with TRBJ2-3; tentatively, D is TRBD2 (5 bases). The ends were cut back, 5 bases at V and 13 bases at J, with 25 bases in the middle. The CDR3 spans 15 residues. CDR3 DNA sequence: TGTGCCAGCAGTGCAGAAGTAGTGGGAGCAGATATGGAGTATTTT. This encodes CASSAEVVGADMEYF.

The J gene is TRBJ2-4, the V gene TRBV7-8; the match to TRBD2 covers 9 bases. The J call is in doubt because the DNA end fits TRBJ2-5 better. Looked up from germline, CDR1 is SGHVS and CDR2 is FQNEAQ. This CDR3 spans 16 amino acids. Written as DNA, the CDR3 is TGTGCCAGCAGCTTAGTAGCGGGAGTAGTATTGGAGACCCAGTACTTC. It yields the protein CASSLVAGVVLETQYF.

The J gene is TRBJ2-7, the V gene TRBV28; 9 bases agree with TRBD2. The CDR3 runs to 17 residues. Germline V gene lookup returns CDR1 MDHEN and CDR2 SYDVKM. The V and J ends lost 3 bases and 0 bases, in that order; junction bases with no gene match: 9. The CDR3 nucleotides are TGTGCCAGCAGTTTCCTGCGTCTAGCGGGAATCTCCTACGAGCAGTACTTC. Amino acid sequence: CASSFLRLAGISYEQYF.

The rearrangement joins TRBV5-1 to TRBJ2-1, with no clear D. The length of the CDR3 is 16 residues. In germline, CDR1 is SGHRS, CDR2 YFSETQ. Trimming removed 0 bases at V and 5 bases at J, with 15 bases between. The CDR3 loop is CASSLDGPLNDNEQFF. CDR3 DNA sequence: TGCGCCAGCAGCTTGGACGGGCCCTTGAACGACAATGAGCAGTTCTTC.

This sequence joins TRBV3-1 and TRBJ2-1; unclear D gene. The CDR3 consists of 18 residues. Germline assignment: CDR1 LGHDT and CDR2 YNNKEL (reference sequence). The ends were cut back, 4 bases at V and 0 bases at J, with 19 bases in the middle. The DNA for the CDR3 is TGTGCCAGCAGCCCGGGTTGGCGACTTATTGCCTCCTACAATGAGCAGTTCTTC. Translation gives CASSPGWRLIASYNEQFF.

The rearrangement uses TRBV20-1 and TRBJ2-7; 11 bases map to TRBD2. Germline CDR1 is DFQATT and CDR2 is SNEGSKA (reference sequence). V dropped 5 bases and J dropped 12; count of bases not matched to a gene: 18. This CDR3 comprises 15 residues. In DNA, the CDR3 is TGCAGTGCTCGACTAGCGGGACGCCTGTTGGGGACCCGGTACTTC. Translating it yields CSARLAGRLLGTRYF.

This clonotype has just a few counts. V gene TRBV20-1 combines with J gene TRBJ2-1; D is unclear. The CDR3 contains 15 residues. V dropped 7 bases and J dropped 0 bases, with 16 bases sitting between them. Germline V gene sequence: CDR1 DFQATT, CDR2 SNEGSKA (reference sequence). In DNA, the CDR3 is TGCAGTGTCAGCCTGGAGCCAGGCTCCTACAATGAGCAGTTCTTC. Amino acids: CSVSLEPGSYNEQFF.

The sample holds a few counts of this clonotype. The J gene is TRBJ1-5, the V gene TRBV10-2; the D is unclear. This CDR3 region has 13 residues. The germline V gene has CDR1 WSHSY and CDR2 SAAADI. The germline V and J ends were trimmed by 1 base and 11 bases, with 12 bases remaining between them. CDR3 nucleotides: TGCGCCAGCAGTGAGTATGGGGTTCCGGCCCAGCATTTT. It yields the protein CASSEYGVPAQHF.

The chain is built from TRBV28 and TRBJ2-3; no clear D gene. The CDR3 is 15 amino acids. Germline assignment: CDR1 MDHEN and CDR2 SYDVKM. The V gene lost 6 bases and the J gene lost 2 bases, with 15 bases spanning the gap. The CDR3 region has the DNA TGTGCCAGCAGCTTCGAATCCTCTCACACAGATACGCAGTATTTT. This translates into CASSFESSHTDTQYF.

The V and J genes are TRBV7-3 and TRBJ2-1; TRBD2 aligns across 13 bases. The CDR3 runs 16 residues. The germline V gene has CDR1 SGHTA and CDR2 FQGTGA. The trim removed 5 bases at V and 8 bases at J, leaving 9 bases unmatched. The CDR3 DNA sequence: TGTGCCAGCAGCCAAGAAGGACTAGCGGGAGTCTATGAGCAGTTCTTC. Protein: CASSQEGLAGVYEQFF.

On this clonotype: The junction differs from germline at one of its ends, possibly a read error. The V gene is TRBV7-6, the J gene TRBJ2-5, with D unresolved. The CDR3 totals 15 residues. Germline V gives CDR1 SGHVS, CDR2 FNYEAQ. The CDR3, as DNA: TGCGCCAGCAGCGAATCTCGGGCCAACAAAGAGACCCAGTACTTC. It codes for CASSESRANKETQYF.